The sequence of this TCR beta chain was determined in a study of CD8+CD57+ T cells in acquired aplastic anemia. Overall study: DNA from sorted CD4+ and CD8+ cells averaged around 3 ug.

All patients picked for sequencing had shown, by flow cytometry, an expansion of CD8+CD57+ cells. The V gene's germline CDR1 is DFQATT and CDR2 SNEGSKA (reference sequence). This CDR3 has 13 residues. Deletions cut 1 base from V and 4 bases from J, with 11 bases between. In the case of this clonotype: Its specificity is unknown.

Overall study results and limits: About 28 sequences, all CD8+ CDR3, were shared between patients and controls.

Genomic DNA was employed as the template in profiling TCR beta VDJ and CDR3. MiXCR, run by TCRdb on the reads, gives a single entry per CDR3 protein. The sample contains 150,000 to 200,000 distinct CDR3 sequences, roughly half of which appear only once. This sequence originates from a human donor with aplastic anemia. Material for sequencing was sorted CD4+, CD8+, or CD8+CD57+ T cells (not recorded which) from PBMCs. The genes are TRBV20-1 and TRBJ2-7; TRBD1 or TRBD2 may be the D gene (5 bases each). For the CDR3, the DNA is TGCAGTGCTAGAGCGGGACGATTGTACGAGCAGTACTTC. Its protein is CSARAGRLYEQYF.